The following is a TCR beta chain sequence with its context. What it binds is not known. The sample is drawn from a study of Graves' ophthalmopathy and Graves' hyperthyroidism. Notes on the study in general: Blood shared most expanded thyroid clonotypes above 0.001 frequency.

Ophthalmopathy absent within 18 months of follow-up marked hyperthyroidism as stable. Researchers took RNA transcripts and amplified TCR beta CDR3 regions from them. A first-round RT-PCR used HTBI primers, followed by a second-round multiplex PCR. TCRdb redid the calling of the multiplex PCR reads with MiXCR, one entry per CDR3 protein. The sample contains hundreds of thousands of distinct CDR3 sequences, 22% of which appear only once. The length of the CDR3 is 13 residues. With 4 bases removed from V and 3 bases from J, the gap between germline ends came to 10 bases. The germline gives CDR1 SGHVS, CDR2 FQNEAQ.

The sample comprised peripheral blood. The TCR comes from a woman under 30 with stable Graves' hyperthyroidism. Some clones in this sample may be carry-over from other donors' samples. The chain recombines TRBV7-8 with TRBJ2-7; no clear D. The CDR3 nucleotides are TGTGCCAGCAGCTCCAGGTGGAACTACGAGCAGTACTTC. Translating it yields CASSSRWNYEQYF.